This T cell receptor beta chain derives from a study of cytomegalovirus exposure and HLA in healthy donors. Study conclusions and caveats: The likely explanation for a cluster of highly shared sequence variants was sequencing artifact. A further, later analysis showed that HLA-associated TCR beta chains (compared with equally common others) were more clonally expanded.

About this clone: No antigen is known for it.

Per the germline V gene, CDR1 is LGHNA and CDR2 is YSLEER. V lost 3 bases, J lost 1 base, and 7 bases stayed unmatched. The CDR3 contains 16 residues. PCR amplification relied on 60 Vbeta primers (plus 13 Jbeta primers). Using immunoSEQ multiplex PCR, the repertoire was profiled, and TCRdb retains in-frame clones only, with some absent. Seen here are about 69,000 clones, just under 70% observed once, and the top ten hold around 9.9%. Material for sequencing was PBMCs. This clonotype was obtained from a woman under 40 in good health and CMV-seronegative. The gene calls are TRBV4-3 and TRBJ2-7; 9 bases are shared with TRBD1. CDR3 amino acids: CASSHSWTGESYEQYF. The CDR3 DNA reads as TGCGCCAGCAGCCACAGTTGGACAGGGGAATCCTACGAGCAGTACTTC.